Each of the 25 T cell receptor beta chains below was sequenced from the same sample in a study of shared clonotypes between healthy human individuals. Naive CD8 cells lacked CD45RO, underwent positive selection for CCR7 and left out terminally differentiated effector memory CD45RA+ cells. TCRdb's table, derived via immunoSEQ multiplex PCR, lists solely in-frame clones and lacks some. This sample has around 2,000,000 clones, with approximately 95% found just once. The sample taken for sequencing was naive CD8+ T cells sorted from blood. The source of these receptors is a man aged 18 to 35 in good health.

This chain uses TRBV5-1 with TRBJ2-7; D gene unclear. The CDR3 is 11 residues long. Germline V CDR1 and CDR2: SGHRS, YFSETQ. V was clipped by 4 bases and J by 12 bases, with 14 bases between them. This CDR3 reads CASSLDARRYF. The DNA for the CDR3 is TGCGCCAGCAGCCTCGACGCCCGGCGGTACTTC. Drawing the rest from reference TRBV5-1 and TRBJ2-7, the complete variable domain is KAGVTQTPRYLIKTRGQQVTLSCSPISGHRSVSWYQQTPGQGLQFLFEYFSETQRNKGNFPGRFSGRQFSNSRSEMNVSTLELGDSALYLCASSLDARRYFGPGTRLTVT.

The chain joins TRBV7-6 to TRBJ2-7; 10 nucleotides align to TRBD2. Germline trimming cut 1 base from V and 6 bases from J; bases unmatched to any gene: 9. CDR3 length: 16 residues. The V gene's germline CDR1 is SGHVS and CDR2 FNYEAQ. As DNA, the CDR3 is TGTGCCAGCAGCTTAGATGCTAGCGGGAGATCGCCCGAGCAGTACTTC. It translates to CASSLDASGRSPEQYF. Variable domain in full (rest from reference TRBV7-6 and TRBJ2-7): GAGVSQSPRYKVTKRGQDVALRCDPISGHVSLYWYRQALGQGPEFLTYFNYEAQQDKSGLPNDRFSAERPEGSISTLTIQRTEQRDSAMYRCASSLDASGRSPEQYFGPGTRLTVT.

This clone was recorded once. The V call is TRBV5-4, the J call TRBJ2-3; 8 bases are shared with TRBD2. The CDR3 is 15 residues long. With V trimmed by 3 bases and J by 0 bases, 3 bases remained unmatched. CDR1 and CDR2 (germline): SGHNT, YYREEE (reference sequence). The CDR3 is CASSWVAGSTDTQYF. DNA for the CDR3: TGTGCCAGCAGCTGGGTAGCGGGGAGCACAGATACGCAGTATTTT.

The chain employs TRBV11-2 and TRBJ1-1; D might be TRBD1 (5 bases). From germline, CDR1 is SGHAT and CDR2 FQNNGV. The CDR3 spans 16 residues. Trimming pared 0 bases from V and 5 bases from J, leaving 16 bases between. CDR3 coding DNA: TGTGCCAGCAGCTTAGATTTTCTCGCAGGGTGGACTGAAGCTTTCTTT. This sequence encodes CASSLDFLAGWTEAFF.

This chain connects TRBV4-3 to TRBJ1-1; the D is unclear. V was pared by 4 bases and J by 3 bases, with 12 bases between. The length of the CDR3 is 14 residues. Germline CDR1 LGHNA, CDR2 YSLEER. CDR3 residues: CASSRHESHTEAFF. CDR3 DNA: TGCGCCAGCAGCCGACATGAGAGTCACACTGAAGCTTTCTTT.

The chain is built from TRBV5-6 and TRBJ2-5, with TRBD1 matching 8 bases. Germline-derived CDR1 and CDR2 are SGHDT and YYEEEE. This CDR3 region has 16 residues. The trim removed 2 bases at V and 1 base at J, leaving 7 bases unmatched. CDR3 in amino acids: CASSLGQGHLQETQYF. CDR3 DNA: TGTGCCAGCAGCTTAGGACAGGGCCACCTCCAAGAGACCCAGTACTTC.

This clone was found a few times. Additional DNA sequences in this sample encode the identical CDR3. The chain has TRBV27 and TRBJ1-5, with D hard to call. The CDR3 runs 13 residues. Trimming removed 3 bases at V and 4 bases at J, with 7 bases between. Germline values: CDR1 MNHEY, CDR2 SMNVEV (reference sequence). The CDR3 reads CASSLSSNQPQHF. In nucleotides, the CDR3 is TGTGCCAGCAGTTTGTCCTCAAATCAGCCCCAGCATTTT.

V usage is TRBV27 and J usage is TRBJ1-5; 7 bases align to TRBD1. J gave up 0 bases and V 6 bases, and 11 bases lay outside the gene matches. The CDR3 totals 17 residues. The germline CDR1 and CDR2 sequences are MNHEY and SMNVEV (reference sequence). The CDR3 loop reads CASRPGQPAFSNQPQHF. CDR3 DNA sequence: TGTGCCAGCAGGCCGGGACAGCCTGCCTTTAGCAATCAGCCCCAGCATTTT.

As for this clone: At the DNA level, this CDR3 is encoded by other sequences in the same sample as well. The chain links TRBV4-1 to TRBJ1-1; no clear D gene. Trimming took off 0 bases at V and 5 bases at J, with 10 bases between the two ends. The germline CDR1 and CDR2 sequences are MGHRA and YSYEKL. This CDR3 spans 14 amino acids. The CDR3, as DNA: TGCGCCAGCAGCCAAGATGAAAGTGGGACTGAAGCTTTCTTT. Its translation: CASSQDESGTEAFF.

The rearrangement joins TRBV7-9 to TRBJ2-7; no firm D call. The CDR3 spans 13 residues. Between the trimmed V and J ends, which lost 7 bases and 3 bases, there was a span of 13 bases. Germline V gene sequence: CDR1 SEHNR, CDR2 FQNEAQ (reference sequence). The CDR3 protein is CASIGSGNYEQYF. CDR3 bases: TGTGCCAGCATCGGGTCGGGTAACTACGAGCAGTACTTC. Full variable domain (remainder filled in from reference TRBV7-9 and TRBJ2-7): DTGVSQNPRHKITKRGQNVTFRCDPISEHNRLYWYRQTLGQGPEFLTYFQNEAQLEKSRLLSDRFSAERPKGSFSTLEIQRTEQGDSAMYLCASIGSGNYEQYFGPGTRLTVT.

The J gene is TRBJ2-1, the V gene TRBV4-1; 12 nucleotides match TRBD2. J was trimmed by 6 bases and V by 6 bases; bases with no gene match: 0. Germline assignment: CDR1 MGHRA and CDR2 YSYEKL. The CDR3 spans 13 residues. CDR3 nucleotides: TGCGCCAGCAGGACTAGCGGGAGCAATGAGCAGTTCTTC. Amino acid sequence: CASRTSGSNEQFF.

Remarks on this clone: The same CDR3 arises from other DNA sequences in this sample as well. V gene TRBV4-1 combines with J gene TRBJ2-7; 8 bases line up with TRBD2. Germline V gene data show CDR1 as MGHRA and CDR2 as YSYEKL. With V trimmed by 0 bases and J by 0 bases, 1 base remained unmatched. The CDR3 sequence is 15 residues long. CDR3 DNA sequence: TGCGCCAGCAGCCAAGAAACTAGCGGCTCCTACGAGCAGTACTTC. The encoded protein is CASSQETSGSYEQYF.

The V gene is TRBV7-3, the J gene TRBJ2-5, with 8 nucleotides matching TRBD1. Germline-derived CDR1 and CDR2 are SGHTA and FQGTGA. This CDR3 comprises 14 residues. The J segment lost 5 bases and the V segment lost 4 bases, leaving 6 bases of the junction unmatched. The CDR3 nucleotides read TGTGCCAGCAGCTCGACAGGGGTGGGTGAGACCCAGTACTTC. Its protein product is CASSSTGVGETQYF. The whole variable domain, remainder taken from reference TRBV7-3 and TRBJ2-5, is GAGVSQTPSNKVTEKGKYVELRCDPISGHTALYWYRQSLGQGPEFLIYFQGTGAADDSGLPNDRFFAVRPEGSVSTLKIQRTERGDSAVYLCASSSTGVGETQYFGPGTRLLVL.

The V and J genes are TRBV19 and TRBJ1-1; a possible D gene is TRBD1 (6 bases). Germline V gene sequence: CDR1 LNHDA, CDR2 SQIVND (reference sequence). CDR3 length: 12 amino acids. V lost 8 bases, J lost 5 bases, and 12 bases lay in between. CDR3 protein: CASRKGETEAFF. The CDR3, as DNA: TGTGCCAGTCGGAAGGGGGAGACTGAAGCTTTCTTT.

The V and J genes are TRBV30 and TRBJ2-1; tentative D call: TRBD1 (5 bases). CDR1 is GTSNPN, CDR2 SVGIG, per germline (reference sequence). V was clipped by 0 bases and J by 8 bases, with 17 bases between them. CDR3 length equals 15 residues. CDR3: CAWSVASLQGDEQFF. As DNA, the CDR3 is TGTGCCTGGAGTGTAGCCTCCCTTCAGGGCGATGAGCAGTTCTTC.

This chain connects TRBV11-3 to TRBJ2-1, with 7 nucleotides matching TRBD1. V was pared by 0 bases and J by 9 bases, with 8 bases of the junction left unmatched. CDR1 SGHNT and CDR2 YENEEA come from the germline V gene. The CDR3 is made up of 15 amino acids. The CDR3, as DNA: TGTGCCAGCAGCTTAGAGACAGGGCCCCGTGGTGAGCAGTTCTTC. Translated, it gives CASSLETGPRGEQFF.

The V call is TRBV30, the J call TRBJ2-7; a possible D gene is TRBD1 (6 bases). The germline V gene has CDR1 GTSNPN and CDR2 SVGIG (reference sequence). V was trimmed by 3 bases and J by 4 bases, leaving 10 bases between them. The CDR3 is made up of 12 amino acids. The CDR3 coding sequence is TGTGCCTGGAGAGGGGGTGGATACGAGCAGTACTTC. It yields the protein CAWRGGGYEQYF.

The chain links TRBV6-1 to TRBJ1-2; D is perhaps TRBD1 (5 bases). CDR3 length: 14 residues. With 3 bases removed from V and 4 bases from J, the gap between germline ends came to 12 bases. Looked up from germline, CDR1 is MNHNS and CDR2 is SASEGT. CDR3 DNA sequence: TGTGCCAGCAGTGACGGGCCCGGGGGCTATGGCTACACCTTC. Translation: CASSDGPGGYGYTF.

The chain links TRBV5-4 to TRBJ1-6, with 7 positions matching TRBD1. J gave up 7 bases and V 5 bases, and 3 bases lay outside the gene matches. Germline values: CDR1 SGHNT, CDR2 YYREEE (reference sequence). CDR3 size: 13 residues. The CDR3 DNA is TGTGCCAGCAGAACAGGGGAGAATTCACCCCTCCACTTT. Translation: CASRTGENSPLHF.

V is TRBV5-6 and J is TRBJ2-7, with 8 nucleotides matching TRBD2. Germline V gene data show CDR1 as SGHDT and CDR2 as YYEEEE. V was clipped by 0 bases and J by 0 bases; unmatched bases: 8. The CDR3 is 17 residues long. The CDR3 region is CASSLDPQRESSYEQYF. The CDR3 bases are TGTGCCAGCAGCTTGGACCCTCAGCGGGAGAGCTCCTACGAGCAGTACTTC.

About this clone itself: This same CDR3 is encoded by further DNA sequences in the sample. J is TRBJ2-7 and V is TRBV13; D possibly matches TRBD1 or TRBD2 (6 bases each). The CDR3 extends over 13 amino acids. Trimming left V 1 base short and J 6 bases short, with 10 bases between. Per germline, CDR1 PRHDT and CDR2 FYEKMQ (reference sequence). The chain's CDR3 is CASSLEGGGEQYF. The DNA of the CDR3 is TGTGCCAGCAGCTTAGAAGGGGGAGGCGAGCAGTACTTC.

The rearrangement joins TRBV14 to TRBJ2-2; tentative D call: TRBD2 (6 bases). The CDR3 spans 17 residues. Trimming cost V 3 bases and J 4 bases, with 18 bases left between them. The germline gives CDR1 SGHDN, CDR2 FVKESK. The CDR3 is CASSHLWTMASTGELFF. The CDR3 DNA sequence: TGTGCCAGCAGCCATCTTTGGACTATGGCGTCCACCGGGGAGCTGTTTTTT.

For the CDR3, the DNA is TGTGCCAGCAGCGGGACGGGACAGGGATACTACGAGCAGTACTTC. Protein product: CASSGTGQGYYEQYF. The chain combines TRBV5-8 with TRBJ2-7; TRBD1 agrees at 9 bases. This CDR3 contains 15 residues. Per germline, CDR1 SGHTS and CDR2 YDEGEE. J was trimmed by 3 bases and V by 4 bases; bases with no gene match: 8.

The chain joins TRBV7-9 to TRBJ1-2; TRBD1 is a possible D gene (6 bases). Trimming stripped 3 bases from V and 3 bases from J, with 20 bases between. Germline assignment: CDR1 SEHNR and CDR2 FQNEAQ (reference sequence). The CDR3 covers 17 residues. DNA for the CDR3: TGTGCCAGCAGCTTCCCGGACAGTGGTCGGGAAGACTATGGCTACACCTTC. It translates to CASSFPDSGREDYGYTF.

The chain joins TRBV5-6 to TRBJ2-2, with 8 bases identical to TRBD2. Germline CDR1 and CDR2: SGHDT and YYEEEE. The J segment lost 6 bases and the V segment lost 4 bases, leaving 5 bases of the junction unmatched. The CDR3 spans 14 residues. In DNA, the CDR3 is TGTGCCAGCAGCGAGACTAGCGCACCCGGGGAGCTGTTTTTT. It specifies CASSETSAPGELFF.